At least ten counts were recorded for the clone carrying this T cell receptor (beta chain). Using RNA transcripts as the source, TCR beta CDR3 regions were amplified. RT-PCR in the first round (using the HTBI primer set) targeted the TCR CDR3. TCRdb reanalysed the multiplex PCR reads using MiXCR and keeps one entry per CDR3 protein. The data hold about 300,000 distinct CDR3 sequences, with 15% to 20% observed a single time. This sample is drawn from a study of T cells in Graves' hyperthyroidism and ophthalmopathy. J lost 0 bases, V lost 6 bases, and 5 bases had no gene match. Per the germline V gene, CDR1 is MNHNS and CDR2 is SASEGT. This CDR3 has 14 residues.

This TCR derives from a man aged 45 to 65 with Graves' ophthalmopathy. The chain uses TRBV6-1 and TRBJ2-7, with 7 bases fitting TRBD1. The material sequenced was blood. CDR3 bases: TGTGCCAGCAGGGCAACAGGGGACTCCTACGAGCAGTACTTC. It is translated as CASRATGDSYEQYF.